These 5 T cell receptor beta chains were sequenced from one sample in a study of regulatory T cells in long-lasting Graves disease. Time point meaning: newly diagnosed GD, antithyroid drugs for less than 3 months. Generation of the TCR library employed RNA extracted from PBMCs. Combining iRepertoire HTBI primers with Arm-PCR of CDR3 regions, the authors built TCR beta libraries. From the multiplex PCR reads, TCRdb called clonotypes with MiXCR, one entry per CDR3 protein. The table shows around 240,000 distinct CDR3 sequences, with 15% to 20% occurring only once. In addition, the sample was reused for a study of T cells in Graves' hyperthyroidism and ophthalmopathy.

The source was peripheral blood mononuclear cells (PBMCs), collected at new diagnosis, from a patient treated with antithyroid drugs. Receptors were obtained from a woman aged 25 to 39 with Graves disease.

This sequence joins TRBV30 and TRBJ2-2; D not resolved. Germline CDR1 GTSNPN, CDR2 SVGIG (reference sequence). V lost 0 bases, J lost 8 bases, and 4 bases lay in between. The length of the CDR3 is 11 residues. The DNA for the CDR3 is TGTGCCTGGAGTGTGGCAGGGGAGCTGTTTTTT. Its protein product is CAWSVAGELFF.

A word on this clonotype: This likely stems from a read error, as it lies one base from a far larger clone. The J gene is TRBJ2-3, the V gene TRBV12-3 or TRBV12-4; D unclear. The DNA matches TRBJ2-7 better at its end, which makes the J call doubtful. The CDR3 is made up of 13 amino acids. CDR3 amino acids: CASSLEGTYGQYF. The DNA of the CDR3 is TGTGCCAGCAGTTTAGAGGGTACCTACGGGCAGTACTTC.

This clonotype was recorded many times. The chain employs TRBV20-1 and TRBJ2-7; no clear D. Trimming stripped 4 bases from V and 0 bases from J, with 7 bases between. There are 12 residues in the CDR3. Germline V gene sequence: CDR1 DFQATT, CDR2 SNEGSKA (reference sequence). The CDR3 reads CSAIDLSYEQYF. Here the CDR3 DNA reads TGCAGTGCTATAGATCTCTCCTACGAGCAGTACTTC.

V and J are TRBV7-9 and TRBJ1-6; D unresolved. V was trimmed by 0 bases and J by 10 bases, leaving 10 bases between them. This CDR3 contains 14 residues. Germline V gene data show CDR1 as SEHNR and CDR2 as FQNEAQ (reference sequence). CDR3 in DNA: TGTGCCAGCAGCTTAGCGGGGAGATCATCACCCCTCCACTTT. Its translation: CASSLAGRSSPLHF.

This clonotype was picked up a small number of times. The rearrangement joins TRBV20-1 to TRBJ1-2, with a weak D call TRBD1 (5 bases). Germline values: CDR1 DFQATT, CDR2 SNEGSKA (reference sequence). Trimming stripped 0 bases from V and 4 bases from J, with 12 bases between. This CDR3 region has 14 residues. CDR3 nucleotide sequence: TGCAGTGCTAGAGATAGCAGGGAGACCTATGGCTACACCTTC. This translates into CSARDSRETYGYTF.